What follows are 27 T cell receptor beta chains derived from one specimen sequenced in a study of shared clonotypes between healthy human individuals. The protocol was immunoSEQ multiplex PCR, while the TCRdb copy is restricted to in-frame clones and leaves out a portion. The data show 850,000 to 1,200,000 clones, roughly 75% seen once. Specimen: memory CD4+ T cells sorted from blood. Subset described: CD45RA-negative fraction. All receptors derive from a man younger than 30 in good health.

This chain links TRBV6-6 with TRBJ1-6, with D hard to call. This CDR3 comprises 13 residues. Germline CDR1 and CDR2: MNHNY and SVGAGI (reference sequence). Trimming shortened V by 0 bases and J by 11 bases, and 8 bases separated the two germline ends. CDR3 amino acids: CASSYSGNPPLHF. Here the CDR3 DNA reads TGTGCCAGCAGTTACTCTGGTAACCCACCCCTCCACTTT.

This clone turned up a few times. The chain has TRBV19 and TRBJ2-6, with D maybe TRBD1 (7 bases). Trimming cost V 7 bases and J 2 bases, with 15 bases left between them. This CDR3 is 16 amino acids long. Germline lookup yields CDR1 LNHDA and CDR2 SQIVND (reference sequence). The CDR3 DNA follows: TGTGCCAGTAAGGAGGGGGCGCTTGCTGGGGCCAACGTCCTGACTTTC. This encodes CASKEGALAGANVLTF.

The genes are TRBV5-1 and TRBJ2-1; TRBD2 aligns across 11 bases. Trimming took 2 bases from V and 4 from J; bases not matched to a gene: 8. Germline CDR1 and CDR2: SGHRS and YFSETQ. This CDR3 region has 17 residues. The CDR3 nucleotides are TGCGCCAGCAGCTTCTCCAGCGGGACTAGCGGTTACAATGAGCAGTTCTTC. Translating it yields CASSFSSGTSGYNEQFF.

The genes are TRBV10-3 and TRBJ2-1, with TRBD2 matching over 11 bases. V was pared by 3 bases and J by 6 bases, with 10 bases of the junction left unmatched. This CDR3 is 17 amino acids long. Per germline, CDR1 ENHRY and CDR2 SYGVKD. In DNA, the CDR3 is TGTGCCATCAGTGACTCCGGGACTAGCGGAAGGATCAATGAGCAGTTCTTC. It specifies CAISDSGTSGRINEQFF.

V usage is TRBV5-5 and J usage is TRBJ2-1; 10 positions agree with TRBD2. CDR3 length equals 16 residues. Trimming took 6 bases from V and 5 from J; bases not matched to a gene: 11. CDR1 SGHKS and CDR2 YYEKEE come from the germline V gene (reference sequence). CDR3 residues: CASILGSGRPNNEQFF. The CDR3 DNA follows: TGTGCCAGCATCCTCGGTAGCGGGAGGCCAAACAATGAGCAGTTCTTC.

The chain uses TRBV5-4 and TRBJ2-4; D unresolved. The CDR3 loop spans 13 amino acids. CDR1 and CDR2 from the germline V gene are SGHNT and YYREEE (reference sequence). Trimming left V 4 bases short and J 5 bases short, with 10 bases between. Here the CDR3 DNA reads TGTGCCAGCAGCCCCGGGTTCCAAAACATTCAGTACTTC. Its protein product is CASSPGFQNIQYF.

As for this clone: Other DNA sequences in the sample encode the same CDR3. This chain joins TRBV18 and TRBJ2-5; D unclear. V gave up 2 bases and J gave up 5 bases, with 3 bases separating them. This CDR3 comprises 11 residues. Germline V gene data show CDR1 as KGHSH and CDR2 as LQKENI. The CDR3 DNA is TGTGCCAGCTCACCAGCCGAGACCCAGTACTTC. This sequence encodes CASSPAETQYF.

Concerning this clone: This probably arose from a read error, given a far larger clone one base away. The same CDR3 can be traced to other DNA sequences in this sample. The chain joins TRBV7-3 to TRBJ2-2; no reliable D call. Germline values: CDR1 SGHTA, CDR2 FQGTGA. Trimming shortened V by 4 bases and J by 3 bases, and 3 bases separated the two germline ends. This CDR3 has 12 amino acids. The CDR3 spells CASSSDTGELFF. Here the CDR3 DNA reads TGTGCCAGCAGCTCTGACACCGGGGAGCTGTTTTTT.

On this clone: Distinct nucleotide sequences in the sample also encode this CDR3. This sequence joins TRBV29-1 and TRBJ2-2; D is ambiguous. This CDR3 contains 13 residues. Deletions cut 3 bases from V and 1 base from J, with 6 bases between. The germline V gene has CDR1 SQVTM and CDR2 ANQGSEA. As DNA, the CDR3 is TGCAGCGTTGATAGGCAGAACACCGGGGAGCTGTTTTTT. Its protein is CSVDRQNTGELFF.

This clone was counted once. This chain uses TRBV27 with TRBJ2-1; TRBD1 matches 9 bases. This CDR3 is 14 amino acids long. Germline V lookup: CDR1 MNHEY, CDR2 SMNVEV (reference sequence). V lost 6 bases, J lost 8 bases, and 8 bases stayed unmatched. The CDR3 nucleotides are TGTGCCAGCAGACCCGGACAGGGGAACTATGAGCAGTTCTTC. Its translation: CASRPGQGNYEQFF.

This rearrangement joins TRBV5-6 to TRBJ2-5, with 7 nucleotides matching TRBD1. J was trimmed by 9 bases and V by 3 bases; bases with no gene match: 5. The CDR3 totals 12 residues. CDR1 SGHDT and CDR2 YYEEEE come from the germline V gene. The CDR3 loop is CASSSTGTAQYF. As DNA, the CDR3 is TGTGCCAGCAGCTCGACAGGGACGGCCCAGTACTTC.

This clone showed up just a few times. This chain joins TRBV27 and TRBJ1-1; TRBD1 agrees at 7 bases. There are 14 residues in the CDR3. The germline gives CDR1 MNHEY, CDR2 SMNVEV (reference sequence). The ends lost 7 bases at V and 3 bases at J; junction bases unmatched: 8. The CDR3 DNA reads TGTGCCAGCAAGATGGGACAGATATACACTGAAGCTTTCTTT. It codes for CASKMGQIYTEAFF.

The chain couples TRBV5-6 to TRBJ1-2, with a tentative D call TRBD1 (6 bases). The length of the CDR3 is 14 residues. Germline CDR1 reads SGHDT; CDR2 reads YYEEEE. Trimming took off 4 bases at V and 0 bases at J, with 10 bases between the two ends. This chain's CDR3 is CASSADRANYGYTF. Written as DNA, the CDR3 is TGTGCCAGCAGCGCGGACAGAGCTAACTATGGCTACACCTTC. The whole variable domain, filled in from reference TRBV5-6 and TRBJ1-2, reads DAGVTQSPTHLIKTRGQQVTLRCSPKSGHDTVSWYQQALGQGPQFIFQYYEEEERQRGNFPDRFSGHQFPNYSSELNVNALLLGDSALYLCASSADRANYGYTFGSGTRLTVV.

The chain recombines TRBV2 with TRBJ2-3; 11 bases are shared with TRBD1. Germline lookup yields CDR1 SNHLY and CDR2 FYNNEI. The ends lost 5 bases at V and 1 base at J; junction bases unmatched: 2. This CDR3 is 15 amino acids long. This CDR3 is CASSLGQGGTDTQYF. The CDR3 DNA reads TGTGCCAGCAGTCTGGGACAGGGGGGCACAGATACGCAGTATTTT.

This chain connects TRBV5-4 to TRBJ1-6; no firm D call. The germline V and J ends were trimmed by 4 bases and 2 bases, with 13 bases remaining between them. Per the germline V gene, CDR1 is SGHNT and CDR2 is YYREEE (reference sequence). The CDR3 runs 16 residues. CDR3 in amino acids: CASSIDPSPYNSPLHF. In nucleotides, the CDR3 is TGTGCCAGCAGCATTGACCCTTCCCCCTATAATTCACCCCTCCACTTT. Full variable domain (missing parts from reference TRBV5-4 and TRBJ1-6): ETGVTQSPTHLIKTRGQQVTLRCSSQSGHNTVSWYQQALGQGPQFIFQYYREEENGRGNFPPRFSGLQFPNYSSELNVNALELDDSALYLCASSIDPSPYNSPLHFGNGTRLTVT.

The V and J genes are TRBV6-5 and TRBJ1-2; D ambiguous. CDR3 length equals 14 residues. Deletions cut 6 bases from V and 3 bases from J, with 14 bases between. Per germline, CDR1 MNHEY and CDR2 SVGAGI. This chain's CDR3 is CASSERSRDYGYTF. The CDR3 DNA is TGTGCCAGCAGCGAGAGGTCCCGAGACTATGGCTACACCTTC.

This clone was found once. The chain has TRBV4-3 and TRBJ1-4; 8 bases align to TRBD1. The CDR3 runs to 17 residues. The J segment lost 0 bases and the V segment lost 4 bases, leaving 7 bases of the junction unmatched. Germline CDR1 reads LGHNA; CDR2 reads YSLEER. CDR3 sequence reads: CASSRGQDFATNEKLFF. CDR3 sequence (DNA): TGCGCCAGCAGCCGGGGACAGGACTTTGCAACTAATGAAAAACTGTTTTTT.

This sequence joins TRBV7-2 and TRBJ1-2; D not certain. The CDR3 sequence is 12 residues long. V was pared by 5 bases and J by 3 bases, with 7 bases between. Germline values: CDR1 SGHTA, CDR2 FQGNSA. CDR3 sequence reads: CASSHGDYGYTF. Here the CDR3 DNA reads TGTGCCAGCAGCCACGGGGACTATGGCTACACCTTC.

V is TRBV28 and J is TRBJ1-6, with a tentative D call TRBD1 (6 bases). The CDR3 sequence is 14 residues long. The V end lost 5 bases, the J end lost 7 bases, and 12 bases lay between the germline ends. In germline, CDR1 is MDHEN, CDR2 SYDVKM. The CDR3 is CASSRGGGNSPLHF. DNA of the CDR3: TGTGCCAGCAGTCGAGGGGGAGGAAATTCACCCCTCCACTTT.

V is TRBV11-2 and J is TRBJ2-3, with TRBD2 identical over 7 bases. Trimming at V came to 5 bases and at J to 6 bases, leaving 14 bases not matched to a gene. The CDR3 loop spans 16 amino acids. Per germline, CDR1 SGHAT and CDR2 FQNNGV. The CDR3 loop reads CASSVILARVWDTQYF. In DNA form, the CDR3 reads TGTGCCAGCAGCGTTATACTAGCGAGGGTGTGGGATACGCAGTATTTT. Using reference TRBV11-2 and TRBJ2-3 for the parts outside the CDR3, the full variable domain is EAGVAQSPRYKIIEKRQSVAFWCNPISGHATLYWYQQILGQGPKLLIQFQNNGVVDDSQLPKDRFSAERLKGVDSTLKIQPAKLEDSAVYLCASSVILARVWDTQYFGPGTRLTVL.

The CDR3 spells CASRKLAGGYEQYF. The CDR3, as DNA: TGTGCCAGCAGGAAATTAGCGGGAGGATACGAGCAGTACTTC. This rearrangement joins TRBV7-2 to TRBJ2-7; TRBD2 matches 10 bases. V trimming: 6 bases; J trimming: 4 bases; junction bases outside the gene matches: 6. This CDR3 contains 14 residues. In germline, CDR1 is SGHTA, CDR2 FQGNSA.

The V call is TRBV11-1, the J call TRBJ1-2; tentative D call: TRBD1 (6 bases). The CDR3 consists of 13 residues. V lost 5 bases to trimming and J lost 4 bases, with 11 bases between them. CDR1 SGHAT and CDR2 FQDESV come from the germline V gene (reference sequence). The CDR3 sequence is CASSLDSGYGYTF. CDR3 bases: TGTGCCAGCAGCCTGGACAGCGGCTATGGCTACACCTTC.

This chain connects TRBV18 to TRBJ1-1; 7 bases match TRBD1. The CDR3 has 18 amino acids. Per the germline V gene, CDR1 is KGHSH and CDR2 is LQKENI. Trimming at V came to 1 base and at J to 4 bases, leaving 15 bases not matched to a gene. The CDR3 spells CASSPLTRGEDPSTEAFF. The CDR3 region has the DNA TGTGCCAGCTCACCACTAACCAGGGGGGAGGATCCGAGCACTGAAGCTTTCTTT.

The chain links TRBV6-8 to TRBJ2-4, with D possibly matching TRBD2 (5 bases). Per the germline V gene, CDR1 is MNHGY and CDR2 is SAAAGT. The CDR3 spans 13 residues. As DNA, the CDR3 is TGTGGAATGAAGCGGCTAGCCAAAAACATTCAGTACTTC. Translation: CGMKRLAKNIQYF.

Concerning this clone: The junction departs from germline at one end; a sequencing error may be responsible. Within the sample, other DNA sequences also encode this same CDR3. The rearrangement links TRBV7-7 to TRBJ2-7; D possibly corresponds to TRBD2 (5 bases). This CDR3 has 13 residues. CDR1 is SSHAT and CDR2 is FNYEAQ in the germline V gene (reference sequence). The DNA of the CDR3 is TGTGCTAGCAGCTTAGGTCGGGGCTACGAGCAGTACTTC. Its translation is CASSLGRGYEQYF.

J is TRBJ2-7 and V is TRBV18; a possible D gene is TRBD2 (5 bases). The V and J ends lost 3 bases and 3 bases respectively, with 12 bases between them. Germline V gives CDR1 KGHSH, CDR2 LQKENI. The CDR3 has 14 residues. CDR3 sequence reads: CASSPAGELYEQYF. The DNA for the CDR3 is TGTGCCAGCTCACCCGCCGGGGAGCTCTACGAGCAGTACTTC.

This clone occurred many times. Other nucleotide sequences from this sample produce the same CDR3. The rearrangement links TRBV9 to TRBJ2-5; the match to TRBD2 covers 7 bases. The germline V gene has CDR1 SGDLS and CDR2 YYNGEE. This CDR3 has 15 residues. Trimming took 0 bases from V and 0 from J; bases not matched to a gene: 2. CDR3 protein: CASSVAGTNQETQYF. The DNA for the CDR3 is TGTGCCAGCAGCGTAGCGGGGACTAACCAAGAGACCCAGTACTTC.